This passage covers 2 T cell receptor beta chains from one sample sequenced in a study of blood T cell repertoires in COVID-19. Clones were read by immunoSEQ multiplex PCR, and TCRdb kept only the in-frame ones, dropping some. The sample has 300,000 to 350,000 clones, 88% seen once; the top ten hold 0.85% to 1.3%. Sample: PBMCs or T cells enriched from blood (not recorded which). The receptors were sampled from a young woman who had been exposed to COVID-19.

The J gene is TRBJ1-3, the V gene TRBV7-2; no definite D call. The V gene's germline CDR1 is SGHTA and CDR2 FQGNSA. This CDR3 is 15 amino acids long. Trimming pared 5 bases from V and 4 bases from J, leaving 15 bases between. The chain's CDR3 is CASSPGPTPGNTIYF. As DNA, the CDR3 is TGTGCCAGCAGCCCAGGTCCCACGCCCGGAAACACCATATATTTT.

The V call is TRBV11-2, the J call TRBJ1-3, with D hard to call. The CDR3 totals 16 residues. Trimming removed 5 bases at V and 0 bases at J, with 14 bases between. Germline-derived CDR1 and CDR2 are SGHAT and FQNNGV. The CDR3 region is CASSPAQVLSGNTIYF. For the CDR3, the DNA is TGTGCCAGCAGCCCAGCTCAGGTCCTCTCTGGAAACACCATATATTTT.